The 22 T cell receptor beta chains given below trace back to one sample, sequenced in a study of blood T cell repertoires in COVID-19. Here immunoSEQ multiplex PCR was the method, and the copy in TCRdb shows in-frame clones only, minus some. This table has approximately 140,000 clones, approximately 83% appearing once. Material: peripheral blood. Receptors were obtained from a human donor in a cohort sampled during active COVID-19.

J is TRBJ1-3 and V is TRBV10-3; D gene unclear. The germline V and J ends were trimmed by 5 bases and 0 bases, with 11 bases remaining between them. CDR1 is ENHRY and CDR2 is SYGVKD in the germline V gene. The CDR3 is 15 amino acids. CDR3 coding DNA: TGTGCCATCAGTTCCGGGGAACTCTCTGGAAACACCATATATTTT. As protein: CAISSGELSGNTIYF.

This chain links TRBV19 with TRBJ2-7; TRBD2 is a possible D gene (6 bases). Trimming stripped 10 bases from V and 5 bases from J, with 18 bases between. CDR3 length equals 13 residues. The germline V gene encodes CDR1 LNHDA and CDR2 SQIVND (reference sequence). CDR3 sequence: CATSVAREDEQYF. CDR3 DNA sequence: TGTGCCACCTCTGTAGCCAGGGAGGACGAGCAGTACTTC.

This clone was recorded a few times. The chain joins TRBV6-1 to TRBJ2-7; the D gene is possibly TRBD2 (6 bases). With 4 bases removed from V and 0 bases from J, the gap between germline ends came to 19 bases. Germline CDR1 reads MNHNS; CDR2 reads SASEGT. This CDR3 has 17 amino acids. Written as DNA, the CDR3 is TGTGCCAGCAGTGGAGTGGGAGGAACAGCTTTCTCCTACGAGCAGTACTTC. Translation gives CASSGVGGTAFSYEQYF.

The chain is built from TRBV15 and TRBJ2-7; 14 bases map to TRBD2. The germline V gene has CDR1 LNHNV and CDR2 YYDKDF (reference sequence). The CDR3 consists of 18 residues. Trimming took 0 bases from V and 7 from J; bases not matched to a gene: 11. CDR3 bases: TGTGCCACCAGCAGAGATCCGGGACTAGCGGGAGAGGCGAATGAGCAGTACTTC. Protein: CATSRDPGLAGEANEQYF.

The chain links TRBV3-1 (or the pseudogene TRBV3-2) to TRBJ1-1; 7 positions agree with TRBD1. The CDR3 is 13 amino acids. Germline V gene sequence: CDR1 LGHDT, CDR2 YNNKEL (reference sequence). The junction had 1 base not matched to a gene; V was cut back by 3 bases and J by 3 bases. CDR3: CASSHTGDTEAFF. In DNA, the CDR3 is TGTGCCAGCAGCCACACAGGGGACACTGAAGCTTTCTTT.

V and J are TRBV28 and TRBJ1-2; 8 bases are a match to TRBD1. CDR3 size: 15 residues. V was clipped by 5 bases and J by 5 bases; unmatched bases: 10. Germline V gives CDR1 MDHEN, CDR2 SYDVKM. CDR3 in amino acids: CASSPDDRGVYGYTF. CDR3 coding DNA: TGTGCCAGCAGTCCAGATGACAGGGGAGTGTATGGCTACACCTTC.

This chain connects TRBV28 to TRBJ2-7; 13 bases fit TRBD2. J was trimmed by 4 bases and V by 5 bases; bases with no gene match: 5. Germline lookup yields CDR1 MDHEN and CDR2 SYDVKM. The length of the CDR3 is 15 residues. For the CDR3, the DNA is TGTGCCAGCAGTACACTAGCGGGAGGGCCTTACGAGCAGTACTTC. Translation gives CASSTLAGGPYEQYF.

The chain joins TRBV3-1 (or the pseudogene TRBV3-2) to TRBJ1-4, with a tentative D call TRBD1 (6 bases). This CDR3 spans 14 amino acids. V gave up 4 bases and J gave up 7 bases, with 13 bases separating them. CDR1 and CDR2 (germline): LGHDT, YNNKEL (reference sequence). The CDR3 protein is CASSPDRRGEKLFF. The DNA for the CDR3 is TGTGCCAGCAGCCCGGACAGACGGGGTGAAAAACTGTTTTTT.

The J gene is TRBJ1-2, the V gene TRBV10-3; TRBD1 matches at 7 bases. In germline, CDR1 is ENHRY, CDR2 SYGVKD. Losses at the gene ends were 1 base for V and 4 bases for J; bases not matched to a gene: 12. The CDR3 loop spans 17 amino acids. The CDR3 region is CAISEYSAGGTPYGYTF. In nucleotides, the CDR3 is TGTGCCATCAGTGAGTATAGTGCAGGGGGAACCCCCTATGGCTACACCTTC.

This clone was counted a single time. The chain recombines TRBV24-1 with TRBJ2-3, with 8 bases aligning to TRBD1. V was clipped by 1 base and J by 4 bases; unmatched bases: 3. Per germline, CDR1 KGHDR and CDR2 SFDVKD. This CDR3 comprises 15 residues. DNA of the CDR3: TGTGCCACCAGTGATTTAGGCAGGGGGCCAGATACGCAGTATTTT. Its protein is CATSDLGRGPDTQYF.

The genes are TRBV18 and TRBJ2-1; D may be TRBD1 (6 bases). This CDR3 spans 14 amino acids. Trimming stripped 4 bases from V and 6 bases from J, with 13 bases between. Germline V lookup: CDR1 KGHSH, CDR2 LQKENI. CDR3 nucleotide sequence: TGTGCCAGCTCACAGACCAAAGGGGGCAATGAGCAGTTCTTC. This encodes CASSQTKGGNEQFF.

This clone showed up just a few times. Other DNA sequences in the sample encode the same CDR3. The chain is built from TRBV4-1 and TRBJ1-2, with D possibly matching TRBD1 (6 bases). The CDR3 has 17 amino acids. Trimming pared 4 bases from V and 3 bases from J, leaving 21 bases between. Germline CDR1 is MGHRA and CDR2 is YSYEKL. The CDR3 is CASSLSPRGAKDYGYTF. The CDR3 nucleotides read TGCGCCAGCAGCCTCAGCCCACGGGGGGCGAAGGACTATGGCTACACCTTC.

The gene calls are TRBV30 and TRBJ2-7; tentatively, D is TRBD2 (6 bases). This CDR3 spans 13 amino acids. Germline CDR1 reads GTSNPN; CDR2 reads SVGIG (reference sequence). Trimming cost V 0 bases and J 7 bases, with 13 bases left between them. In DNA form, the CDR3 reads TGTGCCTGGAGTGTAACCGGGAGTCGTGAGCAGTACTTC. Protein product: CAWSVTGSREQYF.

The chain carries TRBV7-3 and TRBJ2-1, with D uncertain. This CDR3 is built from 13 residues. Per germline, CDR1 SGHTA and CDR2 FQGTGA. Trimming removed 5 bases at V and 5 bases at J, with 10 bases between. For the CDR3, the DNA is TGTGCCAGCAGCCTATCGAACCACAATGAGCAGTTCTTC. This encodes CASSLSNHNEQFF.

This chain uses TRBV27 with TRBJ2-3, with D possibly TRBD1 on 6 matching bases. The CDR3 runs 17 residues. V was cut by 3 bases and J by 4 bases, with 20 bases left in between. Germline CDR1 is MNHEY and CDR2 is SMNVEV (reference sequence). As DNA, the CDR3 is TGTGCCAGCAGTTTGTCCCGGGACAAAAAAGCCGCAGATACGCAGTATTTT. This sequence encodes CASSLSRDKKAADTQYF.

The V and J genes are TRBV27 and TRBJ1-2; D is ambiguous. The CDR3 is 13 amino acids. Germline CDR1 MNHEY, CDR2 SMNVEV (reference sequence). Trimming shortened V by 5 bases and J by 7 bases, and 14 bases separated the two germline ends. This chain's CDR3 is CASSPSPRSGYTF. CDR3 nucleotides: TGTGCCAGCAGTCCGTCACCAAGGAGTGGCTACACCTTC.

This clone was found once. The rearrangement uses TRBV7-2 and TRBJ1-2, with D unresolved. Germline CDR1 reads SGHTA; CDR2 reads FQGNSA. This CDR3 is built from 14 residues. Trimming stripped 1 base from V and 7 bases from J, with 13 bases between. The CDR3 DNA reads TGTGCCAGCAGCTTAGAAGGGCGACTAGGTGGCTACACCTTC. Its protein is CASSLEGRLGGYTF.

This clone was counted many times. The chain carries TRBV9 and TRBJ1-2; D not resolved. Germline CDR1 and CDR2: SGDLS and YYNGEE. Trimming took off 4 bases at V and 4 bases at J, with 8 bases between the two ends. The CDR3 is made up of 12 amino acids. CDR3 region: CASSSGTYGYTF. Written as DNA, the CDR3 is TGTGCCAGCAGCTCGGGTACCTATGGCTACACCTTC. The full variable domain, in which reference TRBV9 and TRBJ1-2 provide the parts outside the CDR3, is DSGVTQTPKHLITATGQRVTLRCSPRSGDLSVYWYQQSLDQGLQFLIQYYNGEERAKGNILERFSAQQFPDLHSELNLSSLELGDSALYFCASSSGTYGYTFGSGTRLTVV.

The rearrangement links TRBV5-1 to TRBJ2-4; 10 bases align to TRBD2. The germline V gene encodes CDR1 SGHRS and CDR2 YFSETQ. This CDR3 comprises 15 residues. J gave up 8 bases and V 3 bases, and 8 bases lay outside the gene matches. The CDR3 DNA reads TGCGCCAGCAGCTGGACTCTAGCGGGAGAGGACATTCAGTACTTC. Its protein is CASSWTLAGEDIQYF.

The chain combines TRBV10-3 with TRBJ2-3; 9 bases are shared with TRBD2. V was pared by 0 bases and J by 6 bases, with 4 bases of the junction left unmatched. The CDR3 has 15 amino acids. Looked up from germline, CDR1 is ENHRY and CDR2 is SYGVKD. The CDR3 region has the DNA TGTGCCATCAGTGAGTCGGATAGCGGGAGTGATACGCAGTATTTT. Its translation: CAISESDSGSDTQYF.

The chain combines TRBV12-5 with TRBJ1-2; D might be TRBD1 (5 bases). V gave up 0 bases and J gave up 5 bases, with 7 bases separating them. The CDR3 runs to 13 residues. Germline CDR1 is LGHNT and CDR2 is FRNRAP. CDR3 sequence: CASGLVQEYGYTF. CDR3 bases: TGTGCTAGTGGTTTGGTACAGGAGTATGGCTACACCTTC. The entire variable domain, with the rest obtained from reference TRBV12-5 and TRBJ1-2, is as follows: DARVTQTPRHKVTEMGQEVTMRCQPILGHNTVFWYRQTMMQGLELLAYFRNRAPLDDSGMPKDRFSAEMPDATLATLKIQPSEPRDSAVYFCASGLVQEYGYTFGSGTRLTVV.

This chain links TRBV5-4 with TRBJ2-3; D is uncertain. The germline gives CDR1 SGHNT, CDR2 YYREEE (reference sequence). This CDR3 is built from 12 residues. V shed 5 bases and J shed 9 bases, with 13 bases lying between them. The CDR3 region has the DNA TGTGCCAGCAGTTTCTCAGGTAGAACGCAGTATTTT. Translation: CASSFSGRTQYF.